This entry lists 19 T cell receptor beta chains sequenced from one sample in a study of vaccination and CD4 T cells after COVID-19. MiXCR, applied by TCRdb to the PCR reads, yields one record per CDR3 protein. The sample lists fewer than 20,000 distinct CDR3 sequences, less than 70% seen once, with roughly 1.1% in the top ten. This material consisted of CD4+ T cells from blood, taken after SARS-CoV-2 vaccination. Every receptor here comes from a human donor who had recovered from COVID-19.

The chain combines TRBV19 with TRBJ1-5, with no clear D. Germline CDR1 and CDR2: LNHDA and SQIVND (reference sequence). Trimming pared 1 base from V and 3 bases from J, leaving 4 bases between. This CDR3 has 13 amino acids. The chain's CDR3 is CASSIGFNQPQHF. CDR3 in DNA: TGTGCCAGTAGTATAGGGTTCAATCAGCCCCAGCATTTT.

This clonotype appeared a few times. The chain employs TRBV10-3 and TRBJ1-5; D unresolved. V lost 0 bases, J lost 5 bases, and 5 bases lay in between. CDR3 size: 13 residues. Germline-derived CDR1 and CDR2 are ENHRY and SYGVKD. In nucleotides, the CDR3 is TGTGCCATCAGTGAGTCGGAGTATCAGCCCCAGCATTTT. Residues: CAISESEYQPQHF.

This chain uses TRBV6-2 or TRBV6-3 with TRBJ1-6; no clear D. Between the trimmed V and J ends, which lost 4 bases and 0 bases, there was a span of 7 bases. The CDR3 length is 15 residues. Germline V lookup: CDR1 MNHEY, CDR2 SVGEGT. The CDR3 is CASSSYSSYNSPLHF. The CDR3 DNA sequence: TGTGCCAGCAGTTCTTACAGCTCCTATAATTCACCCCTCCACTTT.

V and J are TRBV7-2 and TRBJ2-1; no firm D call. CDR3 length equals 11 residues. Germline-derived CDR1 and CDR2 are SGHTA and FQGNSA. With 3 bases removed from V and 8 bases from J, the gap between germline ends came to 5 bases. The CDR3 spells CASSFFDEQFF. For the CDR3, the DNA is TGTGCCAGCAGCTTTTTCGATGAGCAGTTCTTC.

DNA of the CDR3: TGTGCCAGCTCACCATCGGTAAACACCCACACTCAGCCCCAGCATTTT. Translating gives CASSPSVNTHTQPQHF. This chain joins TRBV18 and TRBJ1-5, with D unresolved. CDR3 length equals 16 residues. Germline V gives CDR1 KGHSH, CDR2 LQKENI. V shed 2 bases and J shed 6 bases, with 17 bases lying between them.

The chain carries TRBV20-1 and TRBJ1-2; TRBD1 is a possible D gene (5 bases). Trimming removed 6 bases at V and 2 bases at J, with 13 bases between. Germline CDR1 reads DFQATT; CDR2 reads SNEGSKA (reference sequence). The CDR3 loop spans 13 amino acids. Here the CDR3 reads CSAGRDVNYGYTF. CDR3 DNA sequence: TGCAGTGCAGGACGGGACGTAAACTATGGCTACACCTTC.

The rearrangement uses TRBV7-2 and TRBJ2-1, with D tentatively TRBD2 (6 bases). This CDR3 has 15 residues. The germline V and J ends were trimmed by 3 bases and 0 bases, with 9 bases remaining between them. From germline, CDR1 is SGHTA and CDR2 FQGNSA. Written as DNA, the CDR3 is TGTGCCAGCAGCTTCGGCGGGAACTCCTACAATGAGCAGTTCTTC. Translated, it gives CASSFGGNSYNEQFF.

This rearrangement joins TRBV20-1 to TRBJ2-2; 7 nucleotides line up with TRBD2. The ends lost 6 bases at V and 4 bases at J; junction bases unmatched: 11. This CDR3 has 15 amino acids. Germline assignment: CDR1 DFQATT and CDR2 SNEGSKA (reference sequence). This CDR3 reads CSAPRASGVTGELFF. The CDR3, as DNA: TGCAGTGCCCCACGGGCTAGCGGTGTCACCGGGGAGCTGTTTTTT.

This clonotype was seen just once. The V call is TRBV20-1, the J call TRBJ2-3, with 8 bases aligning to TRBD2. CDR1 is DFQATT and CDR2 is SNEGSKA in the germline V gene (reference sequence). Losses at the gene ends were 6 bases for V and 3 bases for J; bases not matched to a gene: 17. CDR3 length: 17 residues. CDR3 in amino acids: CSAATGKTGGPTDTQYF. CDR3 in DNA: TGCAGTGCGGCTACCGGGAAGACGGGAGGGCCAACAGATACGCAGTATTTT.

The chain couples TRBV2 to TRBJ2-5, with D maybe TRBD2 (6 bases). The germline V and J ends were trimmed by 5 bases and 5 bases, with 15 bases remaining between them. This CDR3 comprises 14 residues. Germline CDR1 SNHLY, CDR2 FYNNEI. In DNA form, the CDR3 reads TGTGCCAGCAGTAGGACCAAAGGAGGGGAGACCCAGTACTTC. The encoded protein is CASSRTKGGETQYF.

On this clonotype itself: The junction departs from germline at one end; a sequencing error may be responsible. V usage is TRBV20-1 and J usage is TRBJ2-1; 9 bases agree with TRBD1. The CDR3 has 20 residues. Germline CDR1 and CDR2: DFQATT and SNEGSKA (reference sequence). Written as DNA, the CDR3 is TGCAGTGCTAGTTTTCCCACTTTTACCGACCGGGACAGGGAACACAATGAGCGGTTCTTC. It encodes CSASFPTFTDRDREHNERFF.

This sequence joins TRBV20-1 and TRBJ1-1; D gene uncertain. Trimming left V 0 bases short and J 6 bases short, with 14 bases between. This CDR3 region has 14 residues. Germline V gives CDR1 DFQATT, CDR2 SNEGSKA (reference sequence). This CDR3 is CSARELGILSEAFF. CDR3 nucleotides: TGCAGTGCTAGAGAGTTGGGGATTTTGTCTGAAGCTTTCTTT.

This rearrangement joins TRBV20-1 to TRBJ2-1, with 10 bases that match TRBD2. The CDR3 runs to 15 residues. V dropped 3 bases and J dropped 9; count of bases not matched to a gene: 11. CDR1 DFQATT and CDR2 SNEGSKA come from the germline V gene (reference sequence). The chain's CDR3 is CSASGSLAGEVEQFF. The CDR3 DNA sequence: TGCAGTGCTAGTGGATCCCTAGCGGGAGAGGTTGAGCAGTTCTTC.

The chain couples TRBV5-6 to TRBJ1-1; D not resolved. Germline values: CDR1 SGHDT, CDR2 YYEEEE. The V end was cut by 4 bases, the J end by 4 bases, with 8 bases between. This CDR3 spans 12 amino acids. CDR3 in amino acids: CASSRSITEAFF. CDR3 in DNA: TGTGCCAGCAGCCGTAGTATCACTGAAGCTTTCTTT.

This chain links TRBV27 with TRBJ2-5; 7 nucleotides line up with TRBD2. Losses at the gene ends were 5 bases for V and 7 bases for J; bases not matched to a gene: 16. CDR1 is MNHEY and CDR2 is SMNVEV in the germline V gene (reference sequence). The CDR3 spans 16 residues. The CDR3 DNA sequence: TGTGCCAGCAGTCCTTGGGGGGGACTCCAACGGGTGACCCAGTACTTC. It encodes CASSPWGGLQRVTQYF.

The chain has TRBV2 and TRBJ1-4; tentatively, D is TRBD1 (5 bases). CDR3 length equals 14 residues. CDR1 and CDR2 (germline): SNHLY, FYNNEI. Trimming pared 3 bases from V and 3 bases from J, leaving 8 bases between. The CDR3 DNA sequence: TGTGCCAGCAGTGAGGGGCTAGCTAATGAAAAACTGTTTTTT. Protein sequence: CASSEGLANEKLFF. The entire variable domain, with the rest obtained from reference TRBV2 and TRBJ1-4, is as follows: EPEVTQTPSHQVTQMGQEVILRCVPISNHLYFYWYRQILGQKVEFLVSFYNNEISEKSEIFDDQFSVERPDGSNFTLKIRSTKLEDSAMYFCASSEGLANEKLFFGSGTQLSVL.

Here the CDR3 reads CASSSGGSRAHYGYTF. The CDR3, as DNA: TGTGCCAGCAGCTCAGGCGGGAGTCGTGCTCACTATGGCTACACCTTC. The chain is built from TRBV7-6 and TRBJ1-2; D call uncertain. The CDR3 runs to 16 residues. V lost 4 bases and J 3 bases, leaving 18 bases between the germline ends. Germline V gene sequence: CDR1 SGHVS, CDR2 FNYEAQ.

This clonotype showed up just a few times. The chain links TRBV20-1 to TRBJ1-2; no clear D gene. Germline CDR1 reads DFQATT; CDR2 reads SNEGSKA (reference sequence). The CDR3 spans 13 residues. V was clipped by 1 base and J by 1 base, with 7 bases between them. In DNA form, the CDR3 reads TGCAGTGCTAGAGGGCCGAGTAACTATGGCTACACCTTC. Protein sequence: CSARGPSNYGYTF.

The V gene is TRBV6-2 or TRBV6-3, the J gene TRBJ1-2; 9 nucleotides agree with TRBD1. The V segment lost 6 bases and the J segment 4 bases; nucleotides outside the gene matches: 3. Germline V gives CDR1 MNHEY, CDR2 SVGEGT. This CDR3 contains 13 residues. As DNA, the CDR3 is TGTGCCAGCAGGAGGACAGGGGCCTATGGCTACACCTTC. Its translation is CASRRTGAYGYTF.